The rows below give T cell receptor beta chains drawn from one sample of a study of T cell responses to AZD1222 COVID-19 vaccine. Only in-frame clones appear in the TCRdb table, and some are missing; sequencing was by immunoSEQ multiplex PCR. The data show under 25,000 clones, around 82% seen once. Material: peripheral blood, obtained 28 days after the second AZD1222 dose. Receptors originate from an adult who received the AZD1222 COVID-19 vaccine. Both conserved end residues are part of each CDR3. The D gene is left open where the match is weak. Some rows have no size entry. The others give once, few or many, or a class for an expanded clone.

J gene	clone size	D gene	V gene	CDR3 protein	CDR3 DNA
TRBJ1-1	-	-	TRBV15	CATSRDSRDIYAFF	TGTGCCACCAGCAGAGATAGCCGGGACATCTACGCTTTCTTT
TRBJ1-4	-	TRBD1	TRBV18	CASSPGQGGDEKLFF	TGTGCCAGCTCACCCGGACAGGGGGGCGATGAAAAACTGTTTTTT
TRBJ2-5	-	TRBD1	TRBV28	CASDRGRQTQYF	TGTGCCAGCGACAGGGGGCGGCAGACCCAGTACTTC
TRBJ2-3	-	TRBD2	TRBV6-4	CASSESGRARTDTQYF	TGTGCCAGCAGTGAAAGCGGGAGGGCCAGGACAGATACGCAGTATTTT
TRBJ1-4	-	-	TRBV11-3	CASSSQGRGATNEKLFF	TGTGCCAGCAGCTCACAGGGTAGGGGAGCAACTAATGAAAAACTGTTTTTT
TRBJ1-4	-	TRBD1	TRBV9	CASSATGDSREKLFF	TGTGCCAGCAGCGCCACAGGGGACTCACGTGAAAAACTGTTTTTT
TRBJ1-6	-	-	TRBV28	CASSLYQGISPLHF	TGTGCCAGCAGTTTATACCAGGGAATTTCACCCCTCCACTTT
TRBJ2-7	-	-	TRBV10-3	CAITPTDTYEQYF	TGTGCCATCACCCCGACAGATACCTACGAGCAGTACTTC
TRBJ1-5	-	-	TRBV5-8	CASSVGHSGGNQPQHF	TGTGCCAGCAGCGTGGGGCATTCGGGGGGGAATCAGCCCCAGCATTTT
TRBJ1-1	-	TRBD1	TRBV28	CATETGIAFF	TGTGCCACCGAGACAGGGATCGCCTTCTTT
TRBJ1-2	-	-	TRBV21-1	CASRTGVATERPGYTF	TGTGCCAGCAGGACCGGAGTAGCTACAGAAAGACCTGGCTACACCTTC
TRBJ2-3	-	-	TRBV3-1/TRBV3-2	CASSQMTTDTQYF	TGTGCCAGCAGCCAAATGACCACAGATACGCAGTATTTT
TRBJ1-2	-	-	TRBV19	CASSVVTAYYGYTF	TGTGCCAGTAGTGTAGTTACAGCTTACTATGGCTACACCTTC
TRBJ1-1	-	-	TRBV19	CASSIVGAEAFF	TGTGCCAGTAGTATCGTCGGCGCTGAAGCTTTCTTT
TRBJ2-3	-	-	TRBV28	CASRRELTDTQYF	TGTGCCAGCAGACGGGAGCTCACAGATACGCAGTATTTT
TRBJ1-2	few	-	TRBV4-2	CASSQDSRGYTF	TGTGCCAGCAGCCAAGATTCTCGAGGCTACACCTTC
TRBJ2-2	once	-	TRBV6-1	CASSEQGGPGELFF	TGTGCCAGCAGTGAACAGGGTGGACCCGGGGAGCTGTTTTTT
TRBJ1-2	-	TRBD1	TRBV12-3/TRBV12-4	CASSYGRTGGYTF	TGTGCCAGCAGTTACGGTAGGACAGGTGGCTACACCTTC
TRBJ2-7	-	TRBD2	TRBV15	CATSRDLSSGYYEQYF	TGTGCCACCAGCAGAGATTTATCTAGCGGGTACTACGAGCAGTACTTC
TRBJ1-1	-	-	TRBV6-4	CASRRVNTEAFF	TGTGCCAGCCGAAGGGTAAATACTGAAGCTTTCTTT
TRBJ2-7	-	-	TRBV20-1	CSASKIGGLSSYEQYF	TGCAGTGCTAGTAAAATCGGAGGGCTGAGCTCCTACGAGCAGTACTTC
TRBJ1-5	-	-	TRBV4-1	CASSQDRDGGEAQPQHF	TGCGCCAGCAGCCAAGATAGGGATGGGGGGGAGGCTCAGCCCCAGCATTTT
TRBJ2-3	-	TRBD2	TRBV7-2	CASSVRSGVGTDTQYF	TGTGCCAGCAGCGTACGTAGCGGGGTAGGCACAGATACGCAGTATTTT
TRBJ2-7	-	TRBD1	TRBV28	CASSLDRVEVGMIYEQYF	TGTGCCAGCAGTTTAGACAGGGTTGAAGTCGGGATGATATACGAGCAGTACTTC
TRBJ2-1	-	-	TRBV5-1	CASSPTSGSYNEQFF	TGCGCCAGCAGCCCGACTAGTGGCTCCTACAATGAGCAGTTCTTC
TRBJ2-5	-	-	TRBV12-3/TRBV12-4	CASSLRFGETQYF	TGTGCCAGCAGTTTAAGGTTCGGGGAGACCCAGTACTTC
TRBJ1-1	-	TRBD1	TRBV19	CASSIGDSAGLNTEAFF	TGTGCCAGTAGTATAGGGGACAGCGCAGGATTGAACACTGAAGCTTTCTTT
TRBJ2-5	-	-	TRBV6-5	CASSLQDLSGTQYF	TGTGCCAGCAGTCTACAGGACCTCTCCGGGACCCAGTACTTC
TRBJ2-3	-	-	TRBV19	CASSPSAGTDTQYF	TGTGCCAGTAGCCCTTCGGCAGGAACAGATACGCAGTATTTT
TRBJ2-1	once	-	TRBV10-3	CAIKLAEYNEQFF	TGTGCCATCAAATTAGCGGAGTACAATGAGCAGTTCTTC